The text below deals with one TCR beta chain. Its specificity is unknown. This entry belongs to a study of T cell responses to AZD1222 COVID-19 vaccine. Overall study: Recipients boosted at about 4 weeks or about 12 weeks are pooled. Findings and limits, study-wide: Possibly, clonal diversity was underestimated; donors were largely white British and included more females. The number of AZD1222 recipients seropositive at baseline was only six.

The CDR3 covers 14 residues. CDR1 WSHSY and CDR2 SAAADI come from the germline V gene. V was trimmed by 3 bases and J by 0 bases, leaving 9 bases between them. Sequencing was performed with immunoSEQ multiplex PCR; in TCRdb, only in-frame clones are kept and a portion is missing. Among 70,000 to 90,000 clones, about 78% were seen once, and the ten largest hold around a fifth. Sequencing used peripheral blood, obtained on day 0 of AZD1222 vaccination. This TCR was recovered from an adult in good health. The chain is built from TRBV10-2 and TRBJ2-7; unclear D gene. CDR3 protein: CASSESRASYEQYF. CDR3 coding DNA: TGCGCCAGCAGTGAAAGTCGAGCCTCCTACGAGCAGTACTTC.